Shown below are 24 T cell receptor beta chains from a single sample sequenced in a study of HIV-infected patients and healthy controls. cDNA was made from about 480 ng RNA using alpha and beta constant primers. Separate chain-specific third strand synthesis with multiplexing indices produced the alpha and beta libraries. TCRdb independently ran MiXCR on the 5' RACE reads; one entry per CDR3 protein. The sample shows over 15,000 distinct CDR3 sequences, approximately 5.8% of them seen only once. Whole blood was used without fractionation, so all unsorted peripheral T cells were included. Specimen: blood. The receptors come from an adult in good health.

This clonotype came up many times. The genes are TRBV7-8 and TRBJ1-4; no reliable D call. CDR1 and CDR2 (germline): SGHVS, FQNEAQ. The CDR3 covers 15 residues. Trimming cost V 1 base and J 6 bases, with 12 bases left between them. As DNA, the CDR3 is TGTGCCAGCAGCTTAGTCGGGATTACAGATGAAAAACTGTTTTTT. It codes for CASSLVGITDEKLFF. The variable domain in full, with the rest retrieved from reference TRBV7-8 and TRBJ1-4, is GAGVSQSPRYKVAKRGQDVALRCDPISGHVSLFWYQQALGQGPEFLTYFQNEAQLDKSGLPSDRFFAERPEGSVSTLKIQRTQQEDSAVYLCASSLVGITDEKLFFGSGTQLSVL.

This rearrangement joins TRBV5-1 to TRBJ1-2; no clear D. Trimming shortened V by 0 bases and J by 4 bases, and 10 bases separated the two germline ends. CDR3 length equals 14 residues. Germline CDR1 SGHRS, CDR2 YFSETQ. This CDR3 reads CASSLGILPYGYTF. In DNA form, the CDR3 reads TGCGCCAGCAGCTTGGGAATACTCCCCTATGGCTACACCTTC.

Many counts were recorded for this clonotype. V is TRBV20-1 and J is TRBJ1-1; D not certain. Trimming pared 6 bases from V and 1 base from J, leaving 12 bases between. The CDR3 loop spans 13 amino acids. CDR1 is DFQATT, CDR2 SNEGSKA, per germline (reference sequence). The CDR3 protein is CSAIGLSNTEAFF. For the CDR3, the DNA is TGCAGTGCCATAGGACTCTCGAACACTGAAGCTTTCTTT.

At least ten counts were recorded for this clonotype. This sequence joins TRBV10-3 and TRBJ2-1; D unresolved. CDR1 ENHRY and CDR2 SYGVKD come from the germline V gene. Trimming shortened V by 4 bases and J by 8 bases, and 9 bases separated the two germline ends. CDR3 length equals 12 residues. DNA of the CDR3: TGTGCCATCAGTGGTCTAGGGTATGAGCAGTTCTTC. It specifies CAISGLGYEQFF.

This clonotype came up many times. V gene TRBV27 combines with J gene TRBJ2-7; D remains ambiguous. Trimming shortened V by 1 base and J by 7 bases, and 17 bases separated the two germline ends. Germline V gene sequence: CDR1 MNHEY, CDR2 SMNVEV (reference sequence). The CDR3 is 15 amino acids. The DNA for the CDR3 is TGTGCCAGCAGTTTATATCCAGGACCTTTATGGGAGCAGTACTTC. Encoded protein: CASSLYPGPLWEQYF.

This clonotype was observed at least ten times. The CDR3 reads CSARTGTRNQPQHF. Written as DNA, the CDR3 is TGCAGTGCTAGAACCGGGACAAGAAATCAGCCCCAGCATTTT. This sequence joins TRBV20-1 and TRBJ1-5, with D possibly being TRBD1 (6 bases). V lost 2 bases, J lost 4 bases, and 12 bases lay in between. The CDR3 spans 14 residues. The germline V gene has CDR1 DFQATT and CDR2 SNEGSKA (reference sequence).

This clonotype has at least ten counts. The chain carries TRBV7-8 and TRBJ1-6; D call uncertain. CDR1 is SGHVS and CDR2 is FQNEAQ in the germline V gene. This CDR3 is built from 14 residues. V shed 0 bases and J shed 7 bases, with 7 bases lying between them. For the CDR3, the DNA is TGTGCCAGCAGCTTAGCGGTCGAGAATTCACCCCTCCACTTT. Encoded protein: CASSLAVENSPLHF.

The rearrangement joins TRBV6-2 or TRBV6-3 to TRBJ1-4; D call uncertain. The CDR3 has 11 amino acids. Germline CDR1 reads MNHEY; CDR2 reads SVGEGT. Trimming shortened V by 6 bases and J by 6 bases, and 5 bases separated the two germline ends. The CDR3 spells CASRIHEKLFF. In DNA, the CDR3 is TGTGCCAGCAGGATCCATGAAAAACTGTTTTTT.

This clonotype was seen many times. This chain links TRBV7-9 with TRBJ1-1, with TRBD1 as a possible D gene (6 bases). This CDR3 spans 15 amino acids. CDR1 is SEHNR, CDR2 FQNEAQ, per germline (reference sequence). V was cut by 5 bases and J by 3 bases, with 16 bases left in between. CDR3 sequence: CASSTGRGPDTEAFF. In nucleotides, the CDR3 is TGTGCCAGCAGCACCGGCAGGGGACCGGACACTGAAGCTTTCTTT. The full variable domain, in which reference TRBV7-9 and TRBJ1-1 provide the parts outside the CDR3, is DTGVSQNPRHKITKRGQNVTFRCDPISEHNRLYWYRQTLGQGPEFLTYFQNEAQLEKSRLLSDRFSAERPKGSFSTLEIQRTEQGDSAMYLCASSTGRGPDTEAFFGQGTRLTVV.

At least ten counts were recorded for this clonotype. The chain is built from TRBV5-1 and TRBJ1-1; D might be TRBD1 (6 bases). The CDR3 spans 15 residues. From germline, CDR1 is SGHRS and CDR2 YFSETQ. The V gene lost 3 bases and the J gene lost 1 base, with 13 bases spanning the gap. CDR3 in DNA: TGCGCCAGCAGCTACGGTGGGGGCTCGAACACTGAAGCTTTCTTT. This sequence encodes CASSYGGGSNTEAFF.

In this sample, this clonotype turned up many times. This chain uses TRBV6-5 with TRBJ2-7; D is ambiguous. Germline CDR1 is MNHEY and CDR2 is SVGAGI. The V gene lost 5 bases and the J gene lost 2 bases, with 16 bases spanning the gap. The CDR3 has 15 amino acids. The CDR3 loop is CASSPLVTRPYEQYF. Written as DNA, the CDR3 is TGTGCCAGCAGTCCATTAGTCACGAGGCCCTACGAGCAGTACTTC.

This clonotype was counted many times. This chain uses TRBV6-1 with TRBJ2-2; TRBD1 matches at 10 bases. With V trimmed by 6 bases and J by 1 base, 5 bases remained unmatched. This CDR3 has 16 residues. Germline CDR1 MNHNS, CDR2 SASEGT. The CDR3 DNA sequence: TGTGCCAGCAGACCCGGACAGGGGGAGAACACCGGGGAGCTGTTTTTT. Translating it yields CASRPGQGENTGELFF.

This clonotype was counted ten times or more. Here the CDR3 DNA reads TGTGCCAGCAGCCAGACGGGACTAGCCTACGAGCAGTACTTC. Translating gives CASSQTGLAYEQYF. The chain recombines TRBV7-2 with TRBJ2-7, with 8 bases lining up with TRBD2. The CDR3 sequence is 14 residues long. Germline V lookup: CDR1 SGHTA, CDR2 FQGNSA. Trimming removed 5 bases from V and 2 bases from J; junction bases left unmatched: 5.

This clonotype was seen ten or more times. The chain links TRBV7-8 to TRBJ1-5, with no clear D. The CDR3 spans 13 residues. Per the germline V gene, CDR1 is SGHVS and CDR2 is FQNEAQ. Between the trimmed V and J ends, which lost 2 bases and 4 bases, there was a span of 6 bases. The CDR3: CASSLFLNQPQHF. The CDR3 nucleotides read TGTGCCAGCAGCTTATTTCTTAATCAGCCCCAGCATTTT.

This clonotype showed up many times. The J gene is TRBJ2-5, the V gene TRBV5-1; tentatively, D is TRBD2 (5 bases). CDR3 length: 14 residues. Between the trimmed V and J ends, which lost 0 bases and 3 bases, there was a span of 9 bases. CDR1 SGHRS and CDR2 YFSETQ come from the germline V gene. CDR3 sequence reads: CASSLVVGEETQYF. In nucleotides, the CDR3 is TGCGCCAGCAGCTTGGTTGTCGGGGAAGAGACCCAGTACTTC.

This clonotype has at least ten counts. The gene calls are TRBV12-3 or TRBV12-4 and TRBJ1-5; 7 bases align to TRBD1. V trimming: 4 bases; J trimming: 6 bases; junction bases outside the gene matches: 3. The CDR3 consists of 13 residues. This chain's CDR3 is CASSSDRVQPQHF. As DNA, the CDR3 is TGTGCCAGCAGTTCAGACAGGGTTCAGCCCCAGCATTTT.

By frequency in the sample, this clonotype is medium-sized. The CDR3 is CASTEGAGTEAFF. In DNA form, the CDR3 reads TGTGCCAGCACCGAGGGGGCAGGTACTGAAGCTTTCTTT. The rearrangement links TRBV27 to TRBJ1-1; TRBD1 matches 7 bases. J lost 5 bases, V lost 7 bases, and 7 bases had no gene match. The germline CDR1 and CDR2 sequences are MNHEY and SMNVEV (reference sequence). The CDR3 covers 13 residues.

Relative to its sample, this clonotype is medium-sized. The rearrangement links TRBV4-3 to TRBJ2-5; D is unclear. Germline V gene lookup returns CDR1 LGHNA and CDR2 YSLEER. With 3 bases removed from V and 2 bases from J, the gap between germline ends came to 13 bases. CDR3 length equals 15 residues. The CDR3 here is CASSQRNSGQETQYF. CDR3 in DNA: TGCGCCAGCAGCCAGAGGAATAGTGGGCAAGAGACCCAGTACTTC.

This clonotype was seen many times. The chain recombines TRBV20-1 with TRBJ2-3; D might be TRBD1 or TRBD2, each matching 7 bases. Germline V gene data show CDR1 as DFQATT and CDR2 as SNEGSKA (reference sequence). The CDR3 sequence is 15 residues long. The V end was cut by 2 bases, the J end by 0 bases, with 12 bases between. CDR3 nucleotides: TGCAGTGCTAGACAGGGGGGGTTTAGCACAGATACGCAGTATTTT. Its protein product is CSARQGGFSTDTQYF.

This clonotype was recorded many times. The chain carries TRBV19 and TRBJ1-5; perhaps TRBD1 as D (5 bases). The germline gives CDR1 LNHDA, CDR2 SQIVND (reference sequence). The CDR3 has 15 residues. V dropped 8 bases and J dropped 0 bases, with 14 bases sitting between them. CDR3 nucleotide sequence: TGTGCCAGTGAGGGGAAGGGTTATAGCAATCAGCCCCAGCATTTT. Translated: CASEGKGYSNQPQHF.

This clonotype has a count of ten or more. The chain joins TRBV28 to TRBJ1-5; 7 nucleotides line up with TRBD1. From germline, CDR1 is MDHEN and CDR2 SYDVKM. The V and J ends lost 3 bases and 6 bases, in that order; junction bases with no gene match: 11. The CDR3 runs to 16 residues. The DNA of the CDR3 is TGTGCCAGCAGTTTCTCACAGGGGATTAATGCTCAGCCCCAGCATTTT. It translates to CASSFSQGINAQPQHF.

By share, this clonotype ranks as medium-sized. The V call is TRBV15, the J call TRBJ2-1; no clear D gene. V lost 6 bases and J 0 bases, leaving 18 bases between the germline ends. The CDR3 extends over 17 amino acids. CDR1 LNHNV and CDR2 YYDKDF come from the germline V gene (reference sequence). CDR3 sequence reads: CATRAFRELSSYNEQFF. DNA of the CDR3: TGTGCCACCAGGGCGTTCAGAGAGTTGAGCTCCTACAATGAGCAGTTCTTC.

This clonotype has at least ten counts. V gene TRBV7-2 combines with J gene TRBJ1-2, with a possible D match to TRBD1 (5 bases). Germline-derived CDR1 and CDR2 are SGHTA and FQGNSA. V gave up 1 base and J gave up 8 bases, with 11 bases separating them. CDR3 length: 13 amino acids. The CDR3 here is CASSLGEWDGYTF. CDR3 DNA sequence: TGTGCCAGCAGCTTAGGAGAATGGGACGGCTACACCTTC.

This clonotype was counted at least ten times. The gene calls are TRBV20-1 and TRBJ1-1; tentatively, D is TRBD1 (5 bases). Trimming took 1 base from V and 1 from J, leaving 10 bases between them. This CDR3 is 14 amino acids long. Germline-derived CDR1 and CDR2 are DFQATT and SNEGSKA (reference sequence). The CDR3 loop reads CSARVWGRNTEAFF. CDR3 sequence (DNA): TGCAGTGCTAGAGTCTGGGGCAGGAACACTGAAGCTTTCTTT.